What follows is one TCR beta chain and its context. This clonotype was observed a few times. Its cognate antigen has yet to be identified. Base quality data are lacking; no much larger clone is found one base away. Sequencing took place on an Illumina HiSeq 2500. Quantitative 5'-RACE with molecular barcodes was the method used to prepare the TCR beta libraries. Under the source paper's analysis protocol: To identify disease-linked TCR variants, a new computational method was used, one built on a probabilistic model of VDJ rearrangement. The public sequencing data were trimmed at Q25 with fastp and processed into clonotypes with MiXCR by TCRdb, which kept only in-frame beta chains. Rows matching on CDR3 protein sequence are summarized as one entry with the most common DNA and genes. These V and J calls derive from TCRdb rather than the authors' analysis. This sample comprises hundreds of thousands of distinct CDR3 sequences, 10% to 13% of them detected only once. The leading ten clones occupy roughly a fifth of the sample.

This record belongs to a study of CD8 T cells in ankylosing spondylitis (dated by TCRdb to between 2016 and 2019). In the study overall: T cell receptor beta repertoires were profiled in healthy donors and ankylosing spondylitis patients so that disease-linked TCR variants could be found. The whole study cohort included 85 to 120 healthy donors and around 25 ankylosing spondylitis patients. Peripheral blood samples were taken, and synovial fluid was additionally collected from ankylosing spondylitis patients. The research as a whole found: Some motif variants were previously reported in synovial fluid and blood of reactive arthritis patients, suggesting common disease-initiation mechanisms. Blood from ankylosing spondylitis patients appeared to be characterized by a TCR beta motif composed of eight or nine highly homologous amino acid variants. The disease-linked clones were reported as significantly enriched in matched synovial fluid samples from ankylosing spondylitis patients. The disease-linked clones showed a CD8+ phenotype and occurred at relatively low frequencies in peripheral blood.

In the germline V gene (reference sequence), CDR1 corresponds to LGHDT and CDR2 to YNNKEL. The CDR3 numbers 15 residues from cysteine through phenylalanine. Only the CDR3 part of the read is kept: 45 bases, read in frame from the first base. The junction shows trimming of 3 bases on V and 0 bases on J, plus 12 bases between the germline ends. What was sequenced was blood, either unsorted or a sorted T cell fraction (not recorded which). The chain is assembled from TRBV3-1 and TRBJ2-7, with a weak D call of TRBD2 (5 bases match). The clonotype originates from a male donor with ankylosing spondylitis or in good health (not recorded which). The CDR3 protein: CASSQGGGASYEQYF. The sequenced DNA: TGTGCCAGCAGCCAGGGTGGAGGAGCCTCCTACGAGCAGTACTTC.